This T cell receptor (beta chain) was observed in a study of blood T cell repertoires in COVID-19. The overall study: Samples taken during acute and convalescent COVID-19 were collected in the United States, Italy and Spain. Sample material is recorded as cDNA or gDNA derived from T cells, B-cell-depleted T cells, or PBMCs.

In the authors' methods: Nucleated cell counts were estimated from reference gene primer amplification. The table came from immunoSEQ multiplex PCR; TCRdb's copy has only in-frame clones and leaves some out. V, J and clone size were drawn from that table, and D and trimming were deduced from the DNA. Found here are 470,000 or so clones, approximately 90% of them singletons; the top ten hold 4.3%. V lost 4 bases, J lost 8 bases, and 20 bases lay in between. The CDR3 length is 16 residues. Germline assignment: CDR1 MDHEN and CDR2 SYDVKM. The origin of this receptor is a young woman with acute or convalescent COVID-19. This chain links TRBV28 with TRBJ2-2, with D maybe TRBD1 (6 bases). The sequencing sample was made of peripheral blood. As DNA, the CDR3 is TGTGCCAGCAGTTCACTACCTTCCACAGGGCGGGGGGAGCTGTTTTTT. It yields the protein CASSSLPSTGRGELFF.